These 28 T cell receptor beta chains share one sample of origin, sequenced in a study of CD8+ T cells in alopecia areata. Sequencing relied on a cDNA template that was reverse transcribed from extracted RNA. This table comes from immunoSEQ multiplex PCR, and its TCRdb copy is limited to in-frame clones, with some not included. The table shows about 210,000 clones, with about 64% occurring only once. Treatment specified: oral pan-JAK inhibitor, 5-10 mg twice daily. The source material was CD4+ T cells sorted from blood, sampled at week 4, from a patient treated with tofacitinib. Receptors originate from a human donor with alopecia areata.

This chain links TRBV7-9 with TRBJ1-2; D is undetermined. Germline V gene lookup returns CDR1 SEHNR and CDR2 FQNEAQ (reference sequence). With 3 bases removed from V and 4 bases from J, the gap between germline ends came to 12 bases. The length of the CDR3 is 14 residues. CDR3 in DNA: TGTGCCAGCAGCTTCTCGGAGGGCTTCTATGGCTACACCTTC. Translating gives CASSFSEGFYGYTF.

The V call is TRBV30, the J call TRBJ1-6, with a weak D call TRBD1 (6 bases). Per the germline V gene, CDR1 is GTSNPN and CDR2 is SVGIG (reference sequence). The CDR3 sequence is 16 residues long. V gave up 2 bases and J gave up 7 bases, with 18 bases separating them. CDR3 sequence reads: CAWSSTRGRGNSPLHF. The CDR3 nucleotides read TGTGCCTGGAGTTCAACTCGGGGCAGGGGAAATTCACCCCTCCACTTT. Using reference TRBV30 and TRBJ1-6 for the parts outside the CDR3, the full variable domain is SQTIHQWPATLVQPVGSPLSLECTVEGTSNPNLYWYRQAAGRGLQLLFYSVGIGQISSEVPQNLSASRPQDRQFILSSKKLLLSDSGFYLCAWSSTRGRGNSPLHFGNGTRLTVT.

V is TRBV7-8 and J is TRBJ2-2; no clear D gene. Trimming pared 5 bases from V and 1 base from J, leaving 5 bases between. CDR3 size: 13 residues. CDR1 is SGHVS and CDR2 is FQNEAQ in the germline V gene. The CDR3 loop reads CASSRKNTGELFF. The DNA of the CDR3 is TGTGCCAGCAGCCGAAAGAACACCGGGGAGCTGTTTTTT.

The rearrangement uses TRBV4-1 and TRBJ1-1; the D is unclear. This CDR3 has 17 amino acids. CDR1 and CDR2 (germline): MGHRA, YSYEKL. V lost 0 bases and J lost 1, with 15 bases in between. This chain's CDR3 is CASSQEWSRLTNTEAFF. The DNA of the CDR3 is TGCGCCAGCAGCCAAGAATGGTCCCGACTCACGAACACTGAAGCTTTCTTT.

The V and J genes are TRBV29-1 and TRBJ2-1; D gene uncertain. Germline V CDR1 and CDR2: SQVTM, ANQGSEA. The CDR3 is 13 residues long. Trimming left V 4 bases short and J 0 bases short, with 7 bases between. The CDR3 here is CSVVPVSYNEQFF. As DNA, the CDR3 is TGCAGCGTTGTCCCGGTCTCCTACAATGAGCAGTTCTTC.

This sequence joins TRBV30 and TRBJ2-5, with 7 bases aligning to TRBD1. Trimming took 1 base from V and 2 from J; bases not matched to a gene: 4. Looked up from germline, CDR1 is GTSNPN and CDR2 is SVGIG (reference sequence). This CDR3 is built from 14 residues. The CDR3, as DNA: TGTGCCTGGAGTGCCCCGGGACAGCAAGAGACCCAGTACTTC. Its translation is CAWSAPGQQETQYF.

The genes are TRBV30 and TRBJ1-1; D uncertain. Germline V lookup: CDR1 GTSNPN, CDR2 SVGIG (reference sequence). V dropped 5 bases and J dropped 0 bases, with 10 bases sitting between them. The CDR3 consists of 13 residues. The CDR3 loop is CAWDSGLNTEAFF. DNA of the CDR3: TGTGCCTGGGATAGCGGGCTGAACACTGAAGCTTTCTTT.

The V and J genes are TRBV30 and TRBJ1-6; no reliable D call. The CDR3 extends over 13 amino acids. Germline CDR1 and CDR2: GTSNPN and SVGIG (reference sequence). Trimming pared 2 bases from V and 3 bases from J, leaving 5 bases between. CDR3 sequence: CAWSPDYNSPLHF. The CDR3 nucleotides read TGTGCCTGGAGTCCGGACTATAATTCACCCCTCCACTTT.

This rearrangement joins TRBV7-2 to TRBJ2-1; no reliable D call. This CDR3 comprises 13 residues. Germline CDR1 reads SGHTA; CDR2 reads FQGNSA. Trimming removed 5 bases from V and 8 bases from J, with 13 bases in between. The CDR3 is CASSLAVADEQFF. Here the CDR3 DNA reads TGTGCCAGCAGCCTCGCGGTCGCAGATGAGCAGTTCTTC.

The rearrangement links TRBV14 to TRBJ2-5, with a tentative D call TRBD2 (5 bases). Germline V gives CDR1 SGHDN, CDR2 FVKESK. This CDR3 contains 14 residues. V lost 4 bases to trimming and J lost 5 bases, with 14 bases between them. CDR3 loop: CASSRLAAYETQYF. Written as DNA, the CDR3 is TGTGCCAGCAGCCGTCTAGCCGCCTATGAGACCCAGTACTTC.

This chain connects TRBV6-1 to TRBJ1-5; possibly TRBD1 for D (6 bases). Per the germline V gene, CDR1 is MNHNS and CDR2 is SASEGT. Trimming stripped 6 bases from V and 4 bases from J, with 16 bases between. The CDR3 covers 15 residues. The CDR3 coding sequence is TGTGCCAGCAGCGGGCGGACAGATCTTAATCAGCCCCAGCATTTT. This translates into CASSGRTDLNQPQHF.

This clone was found once. Other DNA sequences from this sample encode an identical CDR3 as well. The chain has TRBV2 and TRBJ2-2; maybe TRBD2 (6 bases). CDR1 SNHLY and CDR2 FYNNEI come from the germline V gene. Trimming stripped 8 bases from V and 6 bases from J, with 16 bases between. The length of the CDR3 is 14 residues. The CDR3 nucleotides are TGTGCCAGCGGGCCGACTAGTTTGGCCGGGGAGCTGTTTTTT. This translates into CASGPTSLAGELFF.

The chain joins TRBV10-3 to TRBJ2-2, with 8 bases identical to TRBD1. Germline values: CDR1 ENHRY, CDR2 SYGVKD. The CDR3 runs to 14 residues. V trimming: 11 bases; J trimming: 1 base; junction bases outside the gene matches: 6. CDR3 residues: CAVQGQENTGELFF. CDR3 DNA sequence: TGTGCCGTTCAGGGACAGGAGAACACCGGGGAGCTGTTTTTT.

The J gene is TRBJ1-2, the V gene TRBV4-3; D gene uncertain. CDR1 and CDR2 (germline): LGHNA, YSLEER. This CDR3 has 17 residues. Trimming removed 0 bases at V and 0 bases at J, with 14 bases between. In DNA, the CDR3 is TGCGCCAGCAGCCAAGATCACGGGAGGGTTTCTAACTATGGCTACACCTTC. Amino acid sequence: CASSQDHGRVSNYGYTF.

The table lists this clone with many counts. The gene calls are TRBV29-1 and TRBJ2-6; a weak D match, TRBD1 (5 bases). Trimming left V 4 bases short and J 0 bases short, with 7 bases between. CDR3 length equals 14 residues. Germline assignment: CDR1 SQVTM and CDR2 ANQGSEA. Here the CDR3 reads CSVAQGSGANVLTF. As DNA, the CDR3 is TGCAGCGTTGCCCAGGGCTCTGGGGCCAACGTCCTGACTTTC.

The gene calls are TRBV27 and TRBJ1-4, with D unclear. V was cut by 6 bases and J by 0 bases, with 11 bases left in between. Germline V gives CDR1 MNHEY, CDR2 SMNVEV (reference sequence). The CDR3 runs to 15 residues. CDR3 residues: CASSHTVSTNEKLFF. In nucleotides, the CDR3 is TGTGCCAGCAGCCATACCGTCTCAACTAATGAAAAACTGTTTTTT.

The chain recombines TRBV13 with TRBJ2-3; TRBD2 agrees at 11 bases. V lost 5 bases and J lost 7; bases outside the gene matches: 5. The CDR3 extends over 14 amino acids. Germline lookup yields CDR1 PRHDT and CDR2 FYEKMQ (reference sequence). DNA of the CDR3: TGTGCCAGCAGCCCTAGCGGGGGGCAATATACGCAGTATTTT. Protein product: CASSPSGGQYTQYF.

This clone was detected once. Other DNA sequences in the same sample also yield this CDR3. This chain links TRBV30 with TRBJ1-1; D is perhaps TRBD1 (5 bases). In germline, CDR1 is GTSNPN, CDR2 SVGIG (reference sequence). V lost 4 bases, J lost 4 bases, and 7 bases lay in between. The CDR3 has 11 residues. CDR3 DNA sequence: TGTGCCTGGAAAAGGGGCACTGAAGCTTTCTTT. Its translation: CAWKRGTEAFF.

The chain is built from TRBV4-2 and TRBJ1-2; D is unresolved. This CDR3 has 14 residues. Trimming removed 4 bases at V and 2 bases at J, with 11 bases between. CDR1 and CDR2 from the germline V gene are LGHNA and YNFKEQ. CDR3 sequence (DNA): TGTGCCAGCAGCCTCGACAAGGGAAACTATGGCTACACCTTC. This gives the protein CASSLDKGNYGYTF.

The chain couples TRBV6-5 to TRBJ2-7; the D gene is possibly TRBD1 (5 bases). V was pared by 6 bases and J by 5 bases, with 17 bases between. The germline gives CDR1 MNHEY, CDR2 SVGAGI. The CDR3 totals 14 residues. The CDR3 coding sequence is TGTGCCAGCAGCTCCTATGGAAGGGGCAACGAGCAGTACTTC. This codes for CASSSYGRGNEQYF.

Points on this clone: Other DNA sequences of this sample code for an identical CDR3. The chain recombines TRBV29-1 with TRBJ1-1; TRBD1 matches at 8 bases. In germline, CDR1 is SQVTM, CDR2 ANQGSEA. V was clipped by 5 bases and J by 0 bases; unmatched bases: 2. The CDR3 is made up of 13 amino acids. Here the CDR3 DNA reads TGCAGCGTTCTGGACAGGGTGAACACTGAAGCTTTCTTT. Its protein product is CSVLDRVNTEAFF.

The V gene is TRBV10-3, the J gene TRBJ2-7; the match to TRBD1 covers 8 bases. The V gene end was trimmed by 6 bases and the J gene end by 11 bases; junction bases not matched to a gene: 12. This CDR3 spans 13 amino acids. Germline CDR1 reads ENHRY; CDR2 reads SYGVKD. CDR3 protein: CAISPGQGQSKYF. The CDR3 bases are TGTGCCATCAGCCCCGGACAGGGTCAAAGCAAGTACTTC.

Worth noting for this clone: The same CDR3 also results from other DNA sequences found in this sample. The chain uses TRBV29-1 and TRBJ2-5, with TRBD2 matching over 10 bases. Germline CDR1 and CDR2: SQVTM and ANQGSEA. The CDR3 extends over 15 amino acids. J gave up 5 bases and V 7 bases, and 13 bases lay outside the gene matches. The CDR3 DNA sequence: TGCAGCGCCCGGCCCCAAGCGGGGGGGCTGGAGACCCAGTACTTC. Translated: CSARPQAGGLETQYF.

The CDR3 region is CAWTKGDLSYNEQFF. CDR3 coding DNA: TGTGCCTGGACCAAGGGCGACCTCTCCTACAATGAGCAGTTCTTC. The chain joins TRBV30 to TRBJ2-1; D is undetermined. Deletions cut 4 bases from V and 0 bases from J, with 13 bases between. Germline CDR1 reads GTSNPN; CDR2 reads SVGIG (reference sequence). The CDR3 loop spans 15 amino acids.

The genes are TRBV30 and TRBJ1-4; D possibly corresponds to TRBD1 (5 bases). The V end was cut by 0 bases, the J end by 5 bases, with 10 bases between. Germline V gene lookup returns CDR1 GTSNPN and CDR2 SVGIG (reference sequence). This CDR3 region has 14 residues. The CDR3 nucleotides are TGTGCCTGGAGTGTGGGACGGGCAAATGAAAAACTGTTTTTT. Amino acids: CAWSVGRANEKLFF.

Details on this clone: A read error may produce the germline difference seen at one junction end. V gene TRBV7-7 combines with J gene TRBJ2-3; D possibly corresponds to TRBD2 (6 bases). Germline-derived CDR1 and CDR2 are SSHAT and FNYEAQ (reference sequence). The CDR3 loop spans 13 amino acids. The CDR3, as DNA: TGTGCTAGCAGCTTATCGGGGGCAGATACGCAGTATTTT. This sequence encodes CASSLSGADTQYF.

V and J are TRBV25-1 and TRBJ2-1; 12 bases fit TRBD2. CDR1 is MGHDK and CDR2 is SYGVNS in the germline V gene. The V segment lost 2 bases and the J segment 1 base; nucleotides outside the gene matches: 3. The CDR3 totals 17 residues. CDR3 loop: CASSETSGGQSYNEQFF. The CDR3 DNA reads as TGTGCCAGCAGTGAAACTAGCGGGGGGCAATCCTACAATGAGCAGTTCTTC.

Here the CDR3 DNA reads TGTGCCATCAGAATGGCAGGGACCACCGGGGAGCTGTTTTTT. Amino acids: CAIRMAGTTGELFF. The chain couples TRBV10-3 to TRBJ2-2; the D call may be TRBD1 or TRBD2 (5 bases each). Trimming pared 6 bases from V and 4 bases from J, leaving 12 bases between. The CDR3 has 14 amino acids. Germline assignment: CDR1 ENHRY and CDR2 SYGVKD.